This T cell receptor beta chain was identified during a study of shared clonotypes between healthy human individuals. TCRdb's copy holds only in-frame clones and misses some; the assay was immunoSEQ multiplex PCR. The sample has millions of clones, approximately 94% seen once. The CDR3 has 15 amino acids. The ends were cut back, 5 bases at V and 2 bases at J, with 14 bases in the middle. In germline, CDR1 is MNHNY, CDR2 SVGAGI (reference sequence). It was CD45RO-negative cells, positively selected for CCR7, that made up naive CD8 cells, with terminally differentiated effector memory CD45RA+ cells excluded.

V and J are TRBV6-6 and TRBJ2-3; D is possibly TRBD1 (7 bases). The sequence was obtained from a man younger than 35 in good health. Some clones in this sample may be carry-over from other donors' samples. Sequenced input: naive CD8+ T cells from PBMCs. The DNA of the CDR3 is TGTGCCAGCAGTAGGGGGGACAGCCTCACAGATACGCAGTATTTT. This encodes CASSRGDSLTDTQYF.